This TCR beta chain was sequenced for a study of blood T cell repertoires in COVID-19 (dated by TCRdb to 2019 to 2021). With regard to the full study: Collaborator samples came from the United States, Italy and Spain and covered acute and convalescent phases of COVID-19. Deeply sampled blood TCRbeta repertoires from subjects exposed to, actively infected with, or recovered from COVID-19 were included in the dataset. The prospective study material was composed of cDNA or gDNA derived from T cells, B-cell-depleted T cells, or PBMCs. Samples were obtained from the ongoing ImmuneRACE study (first 160 participants) and from some 1,200 subjects provided by 6 global collaborators. Sample metadata almost always included a de-identified subject ID, COVID-19 status, age in years and sex. Where HLA class I and class II types were available, the types were taken from metadata supplied by the sample provider, not from assay-based typing. The repertoires were released in a freely available public database meant as a resource for research on the immune response to SARS-CoV-2.

Regarding this clone: Its antigen remains unidentified. Base qualities were left out, and no much larger clone turns up one base away.

Trimming at the junction amounts to 1 base on V and 1 base on J, and the germline ends lie 11 bases apart. Including cysteine and phenylalanine, the CDR3 has 15 amino acids. Only CDR3 DNA remains: 45 bases, in frame from the first base. According to the germline V gene (reference sequence), CDR1 reads SGHKS and CDR2 reads YYEKEE. The immunoSEQ Assay, a bias-controlled multiplex PCR, was used to amplify TCRbeta CDR3 regions from genomic DNA. In the source study's methods: Nucleated cell counts per sample were estimated from amplification of reference gene primers within the assay. To quantify the absolute abundance of each unique TCRbeta CDR3 rearrangement, sequence reads were collapsed and filtered. For each sample, productive Simpson clonality was calculated as the square root of Simpson's diversity index over productive rearrangements. The clones in this table, taken by TCRdb from immuneACCESS, are in-frame only. Not every clone is retained; where verified, under half of the shortfall comes from an unresolved V gene, and the cause of the rest is unknown. The V and J calls and clone size were taken over from that table, and D and trimming were inferred from the DNA. The sample table shows under 200,000 clones, and roughly nine tenths are seen once. Roughly 11% of the sample is held by the ten biggest clonotypes.

What the study reported, not specific to this receptor: Clinical and demographic metadata were provided uncurated, with the amount varying by source and participant.

In Seattle, one collaborating source enrolled patients while the infection was active and tracked those patients longitudinally over the course of disease. Each collaborating institution followed its own protocols to collect whole blood in K2EDTA tubes. For TCRbeta analysis, collaborators shipped samples in one of three forms: frozen whole blood, isolated PBMCs, or DNA extracted from either of those sample types. Sequencing input: peripheral blood. The sequence was collected from a woman in her sixties with COVID-19, enrolled during active disease. The chain employs TRBV5-5 and TRBJ1-1; the D gene is not confidently resolved. The CDR3 reads CASSLKSGANTEAFF. The nucleotide sequence reads TGTGCCAGCAGCTTGAAATCCGGAGCGAACACTGAAGCTTTCTTT.